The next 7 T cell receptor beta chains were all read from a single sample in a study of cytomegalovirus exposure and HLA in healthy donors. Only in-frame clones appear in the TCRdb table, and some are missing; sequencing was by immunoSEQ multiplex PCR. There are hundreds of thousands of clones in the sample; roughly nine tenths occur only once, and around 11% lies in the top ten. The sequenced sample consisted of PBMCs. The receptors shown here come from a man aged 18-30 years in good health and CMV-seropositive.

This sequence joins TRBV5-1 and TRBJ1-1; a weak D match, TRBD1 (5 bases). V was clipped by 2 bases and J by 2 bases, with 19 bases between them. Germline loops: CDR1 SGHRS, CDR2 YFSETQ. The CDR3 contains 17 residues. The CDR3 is CASSFGTLGGKNTEAFF. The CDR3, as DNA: TGCGCCAGCAGCTTTGGGACCCTAGGCGGTAAAAACACTGAAGCTTTCTTT. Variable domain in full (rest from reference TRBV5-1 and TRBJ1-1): KAGVTQTPRYLIKTRGQQVTLSCSPISGHRSVSWYQQTPGQGLQFLFEYFSETQRNKGNFPGRFSGRQFSNSRSEMNVSTLELGDSALYLCASSFGTLGGKNTEAFFGQGTRLTVV.

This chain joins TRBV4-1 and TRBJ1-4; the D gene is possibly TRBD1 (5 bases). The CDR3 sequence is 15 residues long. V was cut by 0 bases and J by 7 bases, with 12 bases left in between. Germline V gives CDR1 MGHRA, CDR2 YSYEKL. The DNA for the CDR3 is TGCGCCAGCAGCCAAGATCGGGGGAGCAGTGAAAAACTGTTTTTT. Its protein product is CASSQDRGSSEKLFF.

Here the CDR3 reads CASSPLGGGAYEQYF. CDR3 nucleotides: TGTGCCAGCAGCCCACTCGGGGGAGGGGCATACGAGCAGTACTTC. The chain employs TRBV7-2 and TRBJ2-7, with TRBD2 matching 7 bases. CDR3 length equals 15 residues. CDR1 and CDR2 (germline): SGHTA, FQGNSA. V lost 5 bases to trimming and J lost 4 bases; unmatched junction nucleotides: 11.

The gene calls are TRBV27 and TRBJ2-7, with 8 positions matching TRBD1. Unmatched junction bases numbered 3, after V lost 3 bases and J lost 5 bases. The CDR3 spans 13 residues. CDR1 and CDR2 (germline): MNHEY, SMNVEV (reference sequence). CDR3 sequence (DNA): TGTGCCAGCAGTTTCTCAGGGGGCCACGAGCAGTACTTC. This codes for CASSFSGGHEQYF.

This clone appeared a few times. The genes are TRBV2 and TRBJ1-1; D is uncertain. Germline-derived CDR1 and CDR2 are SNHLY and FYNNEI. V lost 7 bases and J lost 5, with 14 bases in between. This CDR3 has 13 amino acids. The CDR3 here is CASIGSRGTEAFF. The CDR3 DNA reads TGTGCCAGCATTGGGTCACGGGGTACTGAAGCTTTCTTT.

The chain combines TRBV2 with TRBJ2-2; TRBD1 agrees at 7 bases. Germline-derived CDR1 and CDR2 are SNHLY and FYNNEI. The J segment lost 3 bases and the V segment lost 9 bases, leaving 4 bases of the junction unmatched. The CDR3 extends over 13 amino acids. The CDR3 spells CARGDSDTGELFF. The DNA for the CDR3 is TGTGCCAGGGGGGACAGTGACACCGGGGAGCTGTTTTTT.

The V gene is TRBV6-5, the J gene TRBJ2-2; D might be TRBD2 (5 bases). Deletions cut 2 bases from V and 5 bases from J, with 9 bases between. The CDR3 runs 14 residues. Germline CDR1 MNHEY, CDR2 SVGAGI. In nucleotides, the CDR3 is TGTGCCAGCAGTTACGGGAGAAATACCGGGGAGCTGTTTTTT. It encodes CASSYGRNTGELFF.